Listed below are T cell receptor beta chains from one sample, sequenced in a study of T cells in Graves' hyperthyroidism and ophthalmopathy. TCRdb used MiXCR to reprocess the multiplex PCR reads, holding one entry per CDR3 protein. The sample lists roughly 350,000 distinct CDR3 sequences, roughly 13% occurring once. The sample consisted of blood. The receptors shown here come from a middle-aged woman with Graves' ophthalmopathy. The CDR3 runs from the conserved cysteine through the conserved F or W. A D gene is named only where the DNA matches it firmly. The size entry is marked missing in some rows and otherwise reads once, few, many or a size class.

V gene	D gene	clone size	J gene	CDR3 DNA	CDR3 protein
TRBV12-5	TRBD1	many	TRBJ2-5	TGTGCTAGTGGTTTGACGCCCAGGGGGCCAGAGACCCAGTACTTC	CASGLTPRGPETQYF
TRBV7-9	NA	NA	TRBJ1-1	TGTGCCGCGGCGGTCCTTGTGAACACTGAAGCTTTCTTT	CAAAVLVNTEAFF
TRBV13	NA	few	TRBJ2-1	TGTGCCAGCAGCTTGGGGCGGAAACCACCAAAGAATGAGCAGTTCTTC	CASSLGRKPPKNEQFF
TRBV20-1	NA	many	TRBJ1-1	TGCAGTGTCGACCTCGTGGTAACTGAAGCTTTCTTT	CSVDLVVTEAFF
TRBV11-2	NA	many	TRBJ2-1	TGTGCCAGCAGTTCCTCCCTATTGAACAATGAGCAGTTCTTC	CASSSSLLNNEQFF
TRBV6-1	NA	many	TRBJ1-1	TGTGCCAGCAGTCCGAGGCTCGGCTTGACTGAAGCTTTCTTT	CASSPRLGLTEAFF
TRBV25-1	TRBD2	many	TRBJ2-7	TGTGCCAGCACCGGGACTATCGAAAAGCAGTACTTC	CASTGTIEKQYF
TRBV6-5	NA	few	TRBJ1-3	TGTGCCAGCAGTTACGGCAGGGCTAGTGGAAACACCATATATTTT	CASSYGRASGNTIYF
TRBV6-1	NA	many	TRBJ2-7	TGTGCCAGCGTTTCAGGCGGCGGCCACTACGAGCAGTACTTC	CASVSGGGHYEQYF
TRBV7-8	NA	few	TRBJ1-1	TGTGCCAGCAGCTCCAGGGTTTCCACTGAAGCTTTCTTT	CASSSRVSTEAFF
TRBV20-1	NA	many	TRBJ1-6	TGCAGTGCTAGAGATCGGGGAAATTCACCCCTCCACTTT	CSARDRGNSPLHF
TRBV29-1	NA	many	TRBJ1-1	TGCAGCGTTGATCAGGGGAGTACTGAAGCTTTCTTT	CSVDQGSTEAFF
TRBV29-1	NA	few	TRBJ2-2	TGCAGCGTTGAGGGGAGCACCGGGGAGCTGTTTTTT	CSVEGSTGELFF
TRBV5-6	NA	few	TRBJ1-2	TGTGCCAGCAGCTTGGAGAGCACGACTAACTATGGCTACACCTTC	CASSLESTTNYGYTF
TRBV7-2	NA	many	TRBJ1-1	TGTGCCAGCAGCTTAGCGCCCCTTGACATTCGCACTGAAGCTTTCTTT	CASSLAPLDIRTEAFF